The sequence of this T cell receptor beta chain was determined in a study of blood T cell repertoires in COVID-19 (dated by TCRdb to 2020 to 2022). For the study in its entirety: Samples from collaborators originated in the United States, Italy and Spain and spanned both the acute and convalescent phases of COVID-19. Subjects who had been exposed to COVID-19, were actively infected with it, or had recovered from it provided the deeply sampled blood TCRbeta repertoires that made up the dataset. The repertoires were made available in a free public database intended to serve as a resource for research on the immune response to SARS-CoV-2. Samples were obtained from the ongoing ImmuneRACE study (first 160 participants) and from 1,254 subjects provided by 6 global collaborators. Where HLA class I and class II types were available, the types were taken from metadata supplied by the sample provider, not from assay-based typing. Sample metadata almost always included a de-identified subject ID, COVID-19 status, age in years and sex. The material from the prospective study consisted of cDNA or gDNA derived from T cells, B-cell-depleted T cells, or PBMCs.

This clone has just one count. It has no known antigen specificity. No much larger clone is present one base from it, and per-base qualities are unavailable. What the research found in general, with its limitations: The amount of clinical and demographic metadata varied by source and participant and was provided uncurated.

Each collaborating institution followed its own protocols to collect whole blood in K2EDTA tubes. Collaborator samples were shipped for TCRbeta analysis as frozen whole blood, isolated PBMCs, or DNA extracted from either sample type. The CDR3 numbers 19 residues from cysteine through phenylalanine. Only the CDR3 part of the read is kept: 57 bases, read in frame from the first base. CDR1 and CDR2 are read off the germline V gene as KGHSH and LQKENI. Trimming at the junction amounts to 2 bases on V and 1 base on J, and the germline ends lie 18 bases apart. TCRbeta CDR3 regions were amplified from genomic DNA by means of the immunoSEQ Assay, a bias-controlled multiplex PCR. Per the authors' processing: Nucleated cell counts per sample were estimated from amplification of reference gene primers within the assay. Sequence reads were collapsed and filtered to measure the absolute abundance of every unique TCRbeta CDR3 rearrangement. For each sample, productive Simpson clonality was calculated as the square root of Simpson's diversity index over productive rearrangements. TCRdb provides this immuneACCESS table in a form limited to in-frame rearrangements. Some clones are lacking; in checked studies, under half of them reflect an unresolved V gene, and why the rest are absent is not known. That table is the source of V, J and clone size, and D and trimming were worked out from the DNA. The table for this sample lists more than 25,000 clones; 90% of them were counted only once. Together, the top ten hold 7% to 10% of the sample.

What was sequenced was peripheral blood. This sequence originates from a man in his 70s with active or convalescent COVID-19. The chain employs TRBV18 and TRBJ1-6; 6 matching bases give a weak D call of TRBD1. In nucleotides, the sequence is TGTGCCAGCTCACCAAGGGCTCCTCTCCAGGGGTCCTATAATTCACCCCTCCACTTT. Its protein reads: CASSPRAPLQGSYNSPLHF.